This paragraph covers one TCR beta chain sequence. What it binds is not known. Between the trimmed V and J ends, which lost 5 bases and 3 bases, there was a span of 16 bases. There are 15 residues in the CDR3. Germline-derived CDR1 and CDR2 are SGHTA and FQGNSA. This record belongs to a study of T cell repertoires in cytomegalovirus infection. Turning to the study itself: Through public TCR beta signatures, both CMV infection and matching HLA type were indicated.

TCRdb processed the reads anew with MiXCR; each CDR3 protein has one entry. The table has some 590,000 distinct CDR3 sequences, about 39% seen once. The sequence came from a human donor in good health (CMV status not recorded). Some clones in this sample may be carry-over from other donors' samples. V and J are TRBV7-2 and TRBJ1-2; TRBD1 might be the D (5 bases). The sample here was cultured PBMCs, taken from culture after CMV antigen stimulation. CDR3 protein: CASSPSGRADYGYTF. CDR3 nucleotides: TGTGCCAGCAGCCCCTCCGGCAGGGCTGACTATGGCTACACCTTC.